This entry lists 13 T cell receptor beta chains sequenced from one sample in a study of identifying expanded T cells in peripheral blood. Measured with immunoSEQ multiplex PCR; TCRdb has only the in-frame clones, and not every one. The data contain 95,000 to 100,000 clones, roughly 85% of them singletons. Sequenced input: blood. The receptor source for this set is a person aged 18 to 75 in good health.

The J gene is TRBJ2-1, the V gene TRBV5-5; TRBD2 matches at 8 bases. This CDR3 contains 20 residues. Germline trimming cut 4 bases from V and 0 bases from J; bases unmatched to any gene: 18. CDR1 and CDR2 from the germline V gene are SGHKS and YYEKEE (reference sequence). The CDR3 region is CASSLARLARNDSSYNEQFF. For the CDR3, the DNA is TGTGCCAGCAGCCTCGCCCGACTAGCGAGAAATGATAGCTCCTACAATGAGCAGTTCTTC.

The CDR3 loop is CASSQDGFRYEPKTDTQYF. CDR3 DNA: TGCGCCAGCAGCCAAGATGGTTTTCGGTATGAACCTAAAACAGATACGCAGTATTTT. The V and J genes are TRBV4-3 and TRBJ2-3; no clear D. The V gene lost 0 bases and the J gene lost 3 bases, with 22 bases spanning the gap. This CDR3 region has 19 residues. Germline assignment: CDR1 LGHNA and CDR2 YSLEER.

V is TRBV19 and J is TRBJ2-2, with 9 positions matching TRBD2. Germline V lookup: CDR1 LNHDA, CDR2 SQIVND (reference sequence). The CDR3 runs to 16 residues. The ends lost 3 bases at V and 6 bases at J; junction bases unmatched: 8. The CDR3 DNA is TGTGCCAGTAGTATCGGCGGGGGGGCCGTGGCCGGGGAGCTGTTTTTT. Translating it yields CASSIGGGAVAGELFF.

This clone occurred a few times. This sequence joins TRBV6-5 and TRBJ1-4; tentative D call: TRBD1 (5 bases). The CDR3 is made up of 12 amino acids. Between the trimmed V and J ends, which lost 0 bases and 11 bases, there was a span of 7 bases. The V gene's germline CDR1 is MNHEY and CDR2 SVGAGI. In DNA form, the CDR3 reads TGTGCCAGCAGTTACTCCGGGGGGAAACTGTTTTTT. This translates into CASSYSGGKLFF.

This chain uses TRBV9 with TRBJ2-5, with 10 bases identical to TRBD2. The CDR3 length is 16 residues. The ends lost 0 bases at V and 3 bases at J; junction bases unmatched: 5. Germline V gives CDR1 SGDLS, CDR2 YYNGEE. The CDR3 protein is CASSVGGLAGEETQYF. For the CDR3, the DNA is TGTGCCAGCAGCGTAGGAGGGCTAGCGGGGGAAGAGACCCAGTACTTC. Combining the CDR3 with reference TRBV9 and TRBJ2-5 gives the whole variable domain DSGVTQTPKHLITATGQRVTLRCSPRSGDLSVYWYQQSLDQGLQFLIQYYNGEERAKGNILERFSAQQFPDLHSELNLSSLELGDSALYFCASSVGGLAGEETQYFGPGTRLLVL.

The chain joins TRBV18 to TRBJ2-2, with no clear D. V was cut by 4 bases and J by 4 bases, with 10 bases left in between. Germline V lookup: CDR1 KGHSH, CDR2 LQKENI. This CDR3 comprises 14 residues. Here the CDR3 reads CASSRLEGTGELFF. CDR3 DNA: TGTGCCAGCTCACGTTTAGAAGGCACCGGGGAGCTGTTTTTT. Full variable domain (remainder filled in from reference TRBV18 and TRBJ2-2): NAGVMQNPRHLVRRRGQEARLRCSPMKGHSHVYWYRQLPEEGLKFMVYLQKENIIDESGMPKERFSAEFPKEGPSILRIQQVVRGDSAAYFCASSRLEGTGELFFGEGSRLTVL.

The V call is TRBV6-5, the J call TRBJ2-7; D may be TRBD2 (7 bases). Trimming removed 7 bases from V and 6 bases from J, with 19 bases in between. This CDR3 has 14 amino acids. The germline V gene has CDR1 MNHEY and CDR2 SVGAGI. The CDR3 sequence: CASTLRRGLAEQYF. The CDR3 nucleotides are TGTGCCAGCACCCTTCGGCGGGGGCTAGCCGAGCAGTACTTC.

The rearrangement joins TRBV29-1 to TRBJ1-1; D remains unclear. The CDR3 runs to 13 residues. Trimming left V 2 bases short and J 2 bases short, with 9 bases between. CDR1 and CDR2 from the germline V gene are SQVTM and ANQGSEA. The CDR3 is CSVERDANTEAFF. For the CDR3, the DNA is TGCAGCGTTGAACGAGACGCTAACACTGAAGCTTTCTTT. Looking up the rest from reference TRBV29-1 and TRBJ1-1 gives the full variable domain: SAVISQKPSRDICQRGTSLTIQCQVDSQVTMMFWYRQQPGQSLTLIATANQGSEATYESGFVIDKFPISRPNLTFSTLTVSNMSPEDSSIYLCSVERDANTEAFFGQGTRLTVV.

The chain joins TRBV5-1 to TRBJ2-5; the D gene is possibly TRBD1 (5 bases). The germline gives CDR1 SGHRS, CDR2 YFSETQ. Trimming pared 3 bases from V and 4 bases from J, leaving 19 bases between. The CDR3 loop spans 16 amino acids. The CDR3 DNA is TGCGCCAGCAGCTCCCAGATCCAGGGTTCCGGAGAGACCCAGTACTTC. Translating it yields CASSSQIQGSGETQYF.

The V and J genes are TRBV4-3 and TRBJ1-2; D ambiguous. V was pared by 0 bases and J by 0 bases, with 8 bases between. Germline V CDR1 and CDR2: LGHNA, YSLEER. CDR3 size: 15 residues. The CDR3 loop reads CASSQDWGANYGYTF. CDR3 DNA: TGCGCCAGCAGCCAAGATTGGGGAGCTAACTATGGCTACACCTTC.

The chain joins TRBV4-1 to TRBJ2-7; 7 bases align to TRBD1. V lost 1 base and J lost 4; bases outside the gene matches: 7. Looked up from germline, CDR1 is MGHRA and CDR2 is YSYEKL. The CDR3 contains 15 residues. The CDR3 reads CASSQAQGDSYEQYF. As DNA, the CDR3 is TGCGCCAGCAGCCAAGCCCAGGGGGACAGTTACGAGCAGTACTTC.

This clone appeared a few times. The V gene is TRBV19, the J gene TRBJ2-1; D gene uncertain. Deletions cut 3 bases from V and 0 bases from J, with 9 bases between. Germline assignment: CDR1 LNHDA and CDR2 SQIVND (reference sequence). The CDR3 has 15 residues. The CDR3: CASSIGSLSYNEQFF. CDR3 in DNA: TGTGCCAGTAGTATCGGCTCGCTCTCCTACAATGAGCAGTTCTTC.

The CDR3 DNA reads TGTGCCACCAGCAGAGACGTCCTAGCGGGGATCACCGGGGAGCTGTTTTTT. Translating it yields CATSRDVLAGITGELFF. The rearrangement links TRBV15 to TRBJ2-2, with 9 bases aligning to TRBD2. The junction had 6 bases not matched to a gene; V was cut back by 0 bases and J by 4 bases. Germline V gives CDR1 LNHNV, CDR2 YYDKDF (reference sequence). This CDR3 comprises 17 residues.